The rows below give T cell receptor beta chains drawn from one sample of a study of cytomegalovirus exposure and HLA in healthy donors. This table comes from immunoSEQ multiplex PCR, and its TCRdb copy is limited to in-frame clones, with some not included. The sample contains approximately 160,000 clones, about three quarters of which appear only once. Source material: PBMCs. The receptor source for this set is a female donor in good health and CMV-seronegative. Both conserved end residues are part of each CDR3. A D gene is named only where the DNA matches it firmly. Some rows have no size entry. The others give once, few or many, or a class for an expanded clone.

clone size,V gene,J gene,D gene,CDR3 length,CDR3 protein,CDR3 DNA
.,TRBV10-1,TRBJ2-7,.,17,CASSEFGLHTRSYEQYF,TGCGCCAGCAGTGAGTTTGGACTTCACACCAGATCCTACGAGCAGTACTTC
few,TRBV7-8,TRBJ2-7,.,15,CASSLGGGGSYEQYF,TGTGCCAGCAGCTTGGGTGGAGGGGGCAGCTACGAGCAGTACTTC
.,TRBV5-4,TRBJ2-5,.,15,CASSSRVYGQETQYF,TGTGCCAGCAGCTCCCGGGTCTATGGGCAAGAGACCCAGTACTTC
.,TRBV9,TRBJ2-2,TRBD2,16,CASSVTSGAGTGELFF,TGTGCCAGCAGCGTTACTAGCGGGGCGGGGACCGGGGAGCTGTTTTTT
few,TRBV4-1,TRBJ1-2,TRBD1,13,CASSQQGAYGYTF,TGCGCCAGCAGCCAACAGGGGGCCTATGGCTACACCTTC
.,TRBV19,TRBJ2-5,TRBD1,15,CASSIGTGVGETQYF,TGTGCCAGTAGTATAGGGACAGGGGTGGGGGAGACCCAGTACTTC
few,TRBV6-5,TRBJ2-7,TRBD2,14,CASSSPQREYEQYF,TGTGCCAGCAGCAGCCCCCAGCGGGAGTACGAGCAGTACTTC
few,TRBV4-2,TRBJ1-1,TRBD1,18,CASSPRGGTGGMNTEAFF,TGTGCCAGCAGCCCCAGAGGAGGGACAGGGGGGATGAACACTGAAGCTTTCTTT
.,TRBV19,TRBJ2-4,.,15,CATSFLPRGGNIQYF,TGTGCCACCTCCTTCTTACCAAGGGGTGGAAACATTCAGTACTTC
.,TRBV23-1,TRBJ2-2,.,16,CASSHRDSPNTGELFF,TGCGCCAGCAGTCACCGTGACTCCCCGAACACCGGGGAGCTGTTTTTT
few,TRBV6-5,TRBJ1-1,.,13,CASSFGGSTEAFF,TGTGCCAGCAGTTTTGGAGGGAGCACTGAAGCTTTCTTT
.,TRBV9,TRBJ2-3,TRBD2,14,CASSLGLAADTQYF,TGTGCCAGCAGTCTTGGACTAGCTGCAGATACGCAGTATTTT
.,TRBV5-6,TRBJ1-6,TRBD1,15,CASSISQGAGSPLHF,TGTGCCAGCAGCATCTCACAGGGGGCAGGTTCACCCCTCCACTTT
few,TRBV6-6,TRBJ2-5,TRBD2,14,CASSLGGVQETQYF,TGTGCCAGCAGCCTGGGGGGGGTCCAAGAGACCCAGTACTTC
few,TRBV28,TRBJ2-6,TRBD1,15,CATGQALSGANVLTF,TGTGCCACCGGACAGGCGCTATCTGGGGCCAACGTCCTGACTTTC
.,TRBV7-3,TRBJ2-1,.,14,CASSEGQKNNEQFF,TGTGCCAGCAGCGAAGGACAAAAAAACAATGAGCAGTTCTTC
.,TRBV18,TRBJ1-4,.,16,CASSPLHTVTNEKLFF,TGTGCCAGCTCACCACTCCATACGGTAACTAATGAAAAACTGTTTTTT
few,TRBV10-3,TRBJ1-5,.,15,CAISEYRDRNQPQHF,TGTGCCATCAGTGAGTACAGGGATCGCAATCAGCCCCAGCATTTT
few,TRBV9,TRBJ1-1,TRBD1,19,CASSVSNTTPDRVGTEAFF,TGTGCCAGCAGCGTATCAAATACAACACCGGACAGGGTCGGGACTGAAGCTTTCTTT
.,TRBV5-4,TRBJ2-2,TRBD2,15,CASSRSGGNTGELFF,TGTGCCAGCAGCCGTAGCGGGGGTAACACCGGGGAGCTGTTTTTT
.,TRBV9,TRBJ2-7,.,13,CPQSGRAPDEQYF,TGTCCCCAGAGCGGGCGGGCTCCGGATGAGCAGTACTTC
.,TRBV5-6,TRBJ1-6,.,14,CASSLWRENSPLHF,TGTGCCAGCAGCTTGTGGCGGGAGAATTCACCCCTCCACTTT
.,TRBV30,TRBJ1-1,.,12,CAWSVYSTEAFF,TGTGCCTGGAGTGTGTATTCCACTGAAGCTTTCTTT
.,TRBV4-1,TRBJ1-2,.,13,CASSQEYGYGYTF,TGCGCCAGCAGCCAAGAGTACGGTTATGGCTACACCTTC
few,TRBV28,TRBJ1-2,.,17,CASRVFRGKGPNYGYTF,TGTGCCAGCAGAGTTTTCCGGGGTAAAGGGCCTAACTATGGCTACACCTTC
.,TRBV7-2,TRBJ1-6,.,14,CASSFRDYNSPLHF,TGTGCCAGCAGCTTCCGGGACTATAATTCACCCCTCCACTTT
.,TRBV4-3,TRBJ2-5,TRBD2,15,CASSQDGGYQETQYF,TGCGCCAGCAGCCAAGACGGGGGGTACCAAGAGACCCAGTACTTC
.,TRBV27,TRBJ2-7,TRBD2,16,CASSSWTSGTPYEQYF,TGTGCCAGCAGTTCCTGGACTAGCGGGACGCCCTACGAGCAGTACTTC
.,TRBV5-1,TRBJ2-3,.,15,CASSARPTSTDTQYF,TGCGCCAGCAGCGCCCGCCCCACTAGCACAGATACGCAGTATTTT
.,TRBV29-1,TRBJ2-3,.,14,CSAAVGGVGDTQYF,TGCAGCGCCGCCGTGGGGGGAGTCGGGGATACGCAGTATTTT
.,TRBV7-9,TRBJ1-6,.,14,CASSSDSLNSPLHF,TGTGCCAGCAGCTCTGACAGCTTAAATTCACCCCTCCACTTT
.,TRBV2,TRBJ2-5,TRBD2,15,CASSERLAFQETQYF,TGTGCCAGCAGTGAACGACTAGCTTTCCAAGAGACCCAGTACTTC
.,TRBV7-2,TRBJ1-1,.,16,CASSLAPGGALSEAFF,TGTGCCAGCAGCTTAGCGCCTGGGGGCGCGCTGTCTGAAGCTTTCTTT
once,TRBV19,TRBJ1-1,.,14,CASSIGLENTEAFF,TGTGCCAGTAGTATAGGCCTAGAGAACACTGAAGCTTTCTTT
.,TRBV5-6,TRBJ1-1,.,14,CASSLSPTGLEAFF,TGTGCCAGCAGCTTGAGCCCGACGGGTCTAGAAGCTTTCTTT
once,TRBV7-2,TRBJ2-5,.,13,CASSLGRKTTQYF,TGTGCCAGCAGCTTAGGCAGGAAAACGACCCAGTACTTC
.,TRBV5-5,TRBJ1-1,.,13,CASSFGGNTEAFF,TGTGCCAGCAGCTTCGGGGGGAACACTGAAGCTTTCTTT
.,TRBV6-1,TRBJ2-2,.,13,CASSEGRIGELFF,TGTGCCAGCAGTGAAGGGAGAATCGGGGAGCTGTTTTTT
once,TRBV15,TRBJ2-5,TRBD2,14,CATSRGSSGSPQYF,TGTGCCACCAGCAGAGGTTCTAGCGGGAGTCCGCAGTACTTC
.,TRBV4-3,TRBJ2-3,TRBD1,17,CASSQDSGGTGAQTQYF,TGCGCCAGCAGCCAAGATTCGGGGGGGACAGGGGCCCAAACGCAGTATTTT
.,TRBV7-3,TRBJ2-3,TRBD2,17,CASSPTRGRGATDTQYF,TGTGCCAGCAGCCCCACCCGAGGGCGGGGGGCAACAGATACGCAGTATTTT
.,TRBV18,TRBJ2-7,TRBD1,15,CASSKPGQGAYEQYF,TGTGCCAGCTCAAAACCGGGACAGGGGGCTTACGAGCAGTACTTC
.,TRBV27,TRBJ1-2,.,12,CASSLGGNGYTF,TGTGCCAGCAGTTTAGGGGGGAATGGCTACACCTTC
.,TRBV9,TRBJ2-2,TRBD2,16,CASSVARGSLSGELFF,TGTGCCAGCAGCGTAGCACGCGGGAGTCTATCCGGGGAGCTGTTTTTT
few,TRBV10-3,TRBJ2-3,.,13,CAISGLRERGQYF,TGTGCCATCAGTGGACTCCGGGAACGAGGGCAGTATTTT
.,TRBV7-5,TRBJ2-5,.,17,CARSLVGLAGFQETQYF,TGTGCCAGAAGCTTAGTTGGTCTAGCGGGATTTCAAGAGACCCAATACTTC